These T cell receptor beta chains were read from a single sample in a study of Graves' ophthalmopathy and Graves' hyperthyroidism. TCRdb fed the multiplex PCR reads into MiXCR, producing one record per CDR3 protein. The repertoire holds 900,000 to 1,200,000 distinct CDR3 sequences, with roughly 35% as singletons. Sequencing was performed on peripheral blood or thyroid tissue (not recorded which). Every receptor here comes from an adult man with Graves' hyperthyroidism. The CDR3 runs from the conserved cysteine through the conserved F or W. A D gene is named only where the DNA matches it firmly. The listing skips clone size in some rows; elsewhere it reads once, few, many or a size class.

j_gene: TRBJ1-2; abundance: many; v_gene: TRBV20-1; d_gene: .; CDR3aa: CSAVGGDYGYTF; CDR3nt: TGCAGTGCCGTGGGGGGGGACTATGGCTACACCTTC
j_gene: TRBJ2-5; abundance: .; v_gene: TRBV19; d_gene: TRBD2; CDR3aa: CASTPGRGQTQYF; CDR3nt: TGTGCCAGTACCCCAGGGAGGGGACAGACCCAGTACTTC
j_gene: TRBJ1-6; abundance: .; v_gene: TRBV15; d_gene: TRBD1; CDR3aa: CATSTGQGSANNSPLHF; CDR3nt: TGTGCCACCAGCACGGGACAGGGTTCGGCCAATAATTCACCCCTCCACTTT
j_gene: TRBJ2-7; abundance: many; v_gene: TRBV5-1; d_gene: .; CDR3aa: CASSLPAGTSYEQYF; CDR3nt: TGCGCCAGCAGCTTGCCGGCAGGGACATCCTACGAGCAGTACTTC
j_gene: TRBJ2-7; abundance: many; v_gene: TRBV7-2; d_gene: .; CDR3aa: CASSSESPYEQYF; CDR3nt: TGTGCCAGCAGCTCGGAAAGTCCCTACGAGCAGTACTTC
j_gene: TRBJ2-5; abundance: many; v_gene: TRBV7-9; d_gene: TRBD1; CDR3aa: CASSSNRGETQYF; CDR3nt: TGTGCCAGCAGCTCCAACAGGGGAGAGACCCAGTACTTC
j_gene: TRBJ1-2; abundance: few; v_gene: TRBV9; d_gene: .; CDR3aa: CASSQVTGDLRGYTF; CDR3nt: TGTGCCAGCAGCCAAGTCACGGGAGACTTACGTGGCTACACCTTC
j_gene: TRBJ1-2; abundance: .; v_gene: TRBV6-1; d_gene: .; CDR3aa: CASSVGLDYGYTF; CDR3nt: TGTGCCAGCAGTGTGGGGTTGGACTATGGCTACACCTTC
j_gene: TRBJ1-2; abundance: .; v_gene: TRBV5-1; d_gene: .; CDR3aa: CASSLRGGNNYGYTF; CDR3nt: TGCGCCAGCAGCTTGAGAGGGGGAAACAACTATGGCTACACCTTC
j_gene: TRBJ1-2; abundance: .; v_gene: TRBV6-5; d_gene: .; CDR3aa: CASSEYSNTINYGYTF; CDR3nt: TGTGCCAGCAGTGAGTACTCCAACACGATTAACTATGGCTACACCTTC
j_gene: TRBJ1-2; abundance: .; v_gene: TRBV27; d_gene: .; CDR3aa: CASSSGASGYTF; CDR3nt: TGTGCCAGCAGCTCAGGGGCGTCTGGCTACACCTTC
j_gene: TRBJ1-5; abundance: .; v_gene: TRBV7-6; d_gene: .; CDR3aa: CASTDTGTGVYQPQHF; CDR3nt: TGTGCCAGCACCGACACCGGGACCGGGGTTTATCAGCCCCAGCATTTT
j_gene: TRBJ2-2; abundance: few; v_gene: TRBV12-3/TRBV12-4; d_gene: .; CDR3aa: CASSYSVAADTGELFF; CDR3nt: TGTGCCAGCAGTTACTCCGTAGCGGCTGACACCGGGGAGCTGTTTTTT
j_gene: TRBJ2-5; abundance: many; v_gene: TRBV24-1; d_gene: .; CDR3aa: CATSDLGEETQYF; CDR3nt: TGTGCCACCAGTGACTTGGGGGAGGAGACCCAGTACTTC
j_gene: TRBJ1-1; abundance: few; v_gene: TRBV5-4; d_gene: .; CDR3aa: CASSLGTATMNTEAFF; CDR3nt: TGTGCCAGCAGCTTGGGGACAGCGACAATGAACACTGAAGCTTTCTTT
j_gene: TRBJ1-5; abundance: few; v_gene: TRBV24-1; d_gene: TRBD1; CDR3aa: CASQGINQPQHF; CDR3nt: TGTGCCTCACAGGGGATCAATCAGCCCCAGCATTTT
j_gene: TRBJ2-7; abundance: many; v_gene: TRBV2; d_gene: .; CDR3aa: CASSGSVLQYF; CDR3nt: TGTGCCAGCAGTGGATCAGTCCTGCAGTACTTC
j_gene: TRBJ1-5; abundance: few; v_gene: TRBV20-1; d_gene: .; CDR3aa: CSARVSGPQHF; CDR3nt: TGCAGTGCTAGAGTATCTGGGCCCCAGCATTTT
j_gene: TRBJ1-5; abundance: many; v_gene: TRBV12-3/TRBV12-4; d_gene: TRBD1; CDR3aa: CASSPGQGHQPQHF; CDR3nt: TGTGCCAGCAGCCCCGGACAGGGGCATCAGCCCCAGCATTTT
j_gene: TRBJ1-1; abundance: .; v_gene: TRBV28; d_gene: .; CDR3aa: CASSSRIYNRQAFF; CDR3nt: TGTGCCAGCAGTTCACGAATATACAACCGGCAAGCTTTCTTT
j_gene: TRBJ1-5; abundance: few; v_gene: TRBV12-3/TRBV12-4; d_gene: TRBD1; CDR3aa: CASRATGQGGQPQHF; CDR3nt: TGTGCCAGCAGGGCAACGGGACAGGGCGGACAGCCCCAGCATTTT
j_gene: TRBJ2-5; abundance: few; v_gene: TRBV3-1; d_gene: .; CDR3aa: CASSRNPSLVEETQYF; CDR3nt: TGTGCCAGCAGCCGAAACCCCTCACTAGTGGAAGAGACCCAGTACTTC
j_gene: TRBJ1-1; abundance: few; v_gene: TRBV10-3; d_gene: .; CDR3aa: CAISESAGRAQAFF; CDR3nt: TGTGCCATCAGTGAGTCGGCGGGCAGGGCGCAAGCTTTCTTT
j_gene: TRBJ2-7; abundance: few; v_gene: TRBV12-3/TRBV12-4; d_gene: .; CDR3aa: CASSLRGVVRYEQYF; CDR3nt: TGTGCCAGCAGTTTGAGGGGGGTGGTTCGCTACGAGCAGTACTTC
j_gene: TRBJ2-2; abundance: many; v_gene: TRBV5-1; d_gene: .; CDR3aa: CASSPAGTLNTGELFF; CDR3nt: TGCGCCAGCAGCCCGGCGGGGACCCTTAACACCGGGGAGCTGTTTTTT
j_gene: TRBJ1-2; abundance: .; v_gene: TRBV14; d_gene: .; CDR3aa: CASSQDVSGLGGYTF; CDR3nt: TGTGCCAGCAGCCAAGATGTCTCAGGGTTGGGAGGCTACACCTTC
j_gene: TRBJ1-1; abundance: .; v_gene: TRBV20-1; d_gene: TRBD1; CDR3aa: CSAAPQGAILMNTEAFF; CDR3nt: TGCAGTGCAGCACCTCAGGGGGCGATACTCATGAACACTGAAGCTTTCTTT
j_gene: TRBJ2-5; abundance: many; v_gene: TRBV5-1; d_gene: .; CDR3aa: CASSLSSTQETQYF; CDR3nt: TGCGCCAGCAGCTTGTCTTCGACCCAAGAGACCCAGTACTTC
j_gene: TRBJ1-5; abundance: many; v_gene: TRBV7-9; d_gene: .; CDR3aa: CASSLPNQPQHF; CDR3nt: TGTGCCAGCAGCTTACCAAATCAGCCCCAGCATTTT
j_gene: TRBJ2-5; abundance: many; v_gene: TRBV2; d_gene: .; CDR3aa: CASSVQWMETQYF; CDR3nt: TGTGCCAGCAGTGTCCAGTGGATGGAGACCCAGTACTTC
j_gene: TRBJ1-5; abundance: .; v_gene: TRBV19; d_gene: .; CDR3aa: CASSGTGRKPQHF; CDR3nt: TGTGCCAGCTCCGGGACGGGGAGAAAGCCCCAGCATTTT